This T cell receptor (beta chain) comes out of a study of identical twins. Via MiXCR, TCRdb re-called the 5' RACE reads, giving one row per CDR3 protein. The data show approximately 210,000 distinct CDR3 sequences, more than 15% seen once. The germline V gene has CDR1 DFQATT and CDR2 SNEGSKA (reference sequence). V gave up 0 bases and J gave up 4 bases, with 15 bases separating them. The CDR3 totals 15 residues. The sample was also linked to a second study, of T cells expressing NK-cell markers.

Material: CD8+ T cells sorted from blood. The clonotype comes from a woman aged 18-35 years in good health. This sequence joins TRBV20-1 and TRBJ1-1; tentative D call: TRBD1 (6 bases). In DNA form, the CDR3 reads TGCAGTGCTAGAGATGTCGGGACAAAGCGCACTGAAGCTTTCTTT. Protein sequence: CSARDVGTKRTEAFF.